The 26 T cell receptor beta chains below were found in one sample sequenced in a study of cytomegalovirus exposure and HLA in healthy donors. The primer mix had 60 Vbeta and 13 Jbeta primers. Only in-frame clones appear in the TCRdb table, and some are missing; sequencing was by immunoSEQ multiplex PCR. Here the sample spans 100,000 to 150,000 clones, approximately 69% being singletons. Sequenced material: PBMCs. Receptors originate from a man aged 35 to 55 in good health and CMV-seropositive.

This clone was recorded once. The V gene is TRBV6-5, the J gene TRBJ2-7; D may be TRBD2 (5 bases). V shed 5 bases and J shed 7 bases, with 9 bases lying between them. The germline CDR1 and CDR2 sequences are MNHEY and SVGAGI. The CDR3 consists of 11 residues. The CDR3 loop reads CASSREGEQYF. The CDR3 bases are TGTGCCAGCAGTAGAGAGGGTGAGCAGTACTTC.

V and J are TRBV27 and TRBJ2-5, with D tentatively TRBD1 (6 bases). This CDR3 has 18 amino acids. V shed 6 bases and J shed 9 bases, with 32 bases lying between them. CDR1 is MNHEY and CDR2 is SMNVEV in the germline V gene (reference sequence). This chain's CDR3 is CASSPSKIRQESKSAQYF. The CDR3 DNA follows: TGTGCCAGCAGCCCGTCTAAAATACGACAGGAGTCCAAGTCGGCCCAGTACTTC.

This chain connects TRBV4-3 to TRBJ1-1; 11 bases map to TRBD1. The CDR3 covers 15 residues. Germline lookup yields CDR1 LGHNA and CDR2 YSLEER. Trimming cost V 4 bases and J 4 bases; bases outside gene matches: 5. CDR3 in amino acids: CASSPDRGQGTEAFF. As DNA, the CDR3 is TGCGCCAGCAGCCCGGACAGGGGGCAAGGCACTGAAGCTTTCTTT.

The chain recombines TRBV7-9 with TRBJ2-7; 7 positions match TRBD2. Germline CDR1 and CDR2: SEHNR and FQNEAQ (reference sequence). The CDR3 has 18 amino acids. V lost 1 base and J lost 0; bases outside the gene matches: 12. The CDR3 nucleotides read TGTGCCAGCAGCTTAGTAGCAGTTGCGGGAGTTGGCTCCTACGAGCAGTACTTC. As protein: CASSLVAVAGVGSYEQYF.

V usage is TRBV19 and J usage is TRBJ2-1; the D is unclear. The germline V gene has CDR1 LNHDA and CDR2 SQIVND (reference sequence). V was trimmed by 3 bases and J by 0 bases, leaving 9 bases between them. The CDR3 totals 15 residues. CDR3 DNA: TGTGCCAGTAGTATTCAGGCGTTCTCCTACAATGAGCAGTTCTTC. Protein sequence: CASSIQAFSYNEQFF.

The chain carries TRBV6-1 and TRBJ1-2; 7 nucleotides align to TRBD1. With V trimmed by 4 bases and J by 6 bases, 11 bases remained unmatched. In germline, CDR1 is MNHNS, CDR2 SASEGT. The CDR3 covers 15 residues. The CDR3 here is CASSASYGQADGYTF. The CDR3 region has the DNA TGTGCCAGCAGTGCCTCTTACGGACAGGCTGATGGCTACACCTTC.

The chain employs TRBV6-5 and TRBJ2-1, with D perhaps TRBD1 (6 bases). The CDR3 contains 15 residues. V lost 6 bases to trimming and J lost 8 bases, with 20 bases between them. CDR1 is MNHEY and CDR2 is SVGAGI in the germline V gene. CDR3 nucleotides: TGTGCCAGCAGAGGGGGAGCCCCCGGTACGCATGAGCAGTTCTTC. The encoded protein is CASRGGAPGTHEQFF.

The gene calls are TRBV11-1 and TRBJ2-7; D ambiguous. CDR3 length equals 13 residues. Trimming pared 2 bases from V and 0 bases from J, leaving 5 bases between. From germline, CDR1 is SGHAT and CDR2 FQDESV (reference sequence). CDR3 sequence: CASSLQNSYEQYF. CDR3 sequence (DNA): TGTGCCAGCAGCTTACAGAACTCCTACGAGCAGTACTTC.

The rearrangement uses TRBV28 and TRBJ2-5, with a weak D call TRBD2 (6 bases). The V gene's germline CDR1 is MDHEN and CDR2 SYDVKM. CDR3 length: 16 residues. V lost 5 bases and J 4 bases, leaving 20 bases between the germline ends. CDR3 bases: TGTGCCAGCAGTCCCGGAGGAGCGGGTGTCGGAGAGACCCAGTACTTC. Translating it yields CASSPGGAGVGETQYF.

V gene TRBV5-5 combines with J gene TRBJ1-4, with 8 positions matching TRBD1. The junction had 0 bases not matched to a gene; V was cut back by 2 bases and J by 3 bases. The germline V gene encodes CDR1 SGHKS and CDR2 YYEKEE (reference sequence). The CDR3 is 14 amino acids. The CDR3 nucleotides read TGTGCCAGCAGCTTCAGGGGGCCTAATGAAAAACTGTTTTTT. This translates into CASSFRGPNEKLFF.

J is TRBJ2-1 and V is TRBV6-1; possible D gene TRBD1, 5 bases. In germline, CDR1 is MNHNS, CDR2 SASEGT. This CDR3 is 15 amino acids long. Trimming pared 4 bases from V and 8 bases from J, leaving 18 bases between. The DNA for the CDR3 is TGTGCCAGCAGTGGATCGGCAGGGTTTAAGGATGAGCAGTTCTTC. Translated, it gives CASSGSAGFKDEQFF.

The V call is TRBV11-2, the J call TRBJ1-4; D possibly corresponds to TRBD1 (6 bases). The CDR3 covers 14 residues. The germline V gene has CDR1 SGHAT and CDR2 FQNNGV. V was trimmed by 3 bases and J by 3 bases, leaving 8 bases between them. The CDR3 reads CASSFRTANEKLFF. The CDR3 DNA reads TGTGCCAGCAGCTTTCGGACAGCTAATGAAAAACTGTTTTTT. Supplemented by reference TRBV11-2 and TRBJ1-4, the full variable domain reads EAGVAQSPRYKIIEKRQSVAFWCNPISGHATLYWYQQILGQGPKLLIQFQNNGVVDDSQLPKDRFSAERLKGVDSTLKIQPAKLEDSAVYLCASSFRTANEKLFFGSGTQLSVL.

As concerns this clone: Other DNA sequences in this sample translate to the same CDR3. V and J are TRBV9 and TRBJ2-7; possibly TRBD1 for D (6 bases). The CDR3 runs to 14 residues. The V and J ends lost 2 bases and 7 bases respectively, with 16 bases between them. Germline V gene sequence: CDR1 SGDLS, CDR2 YYNGEE. The CDR3 nucleotides read TGTGCCAGCAGCGTCAGGGACAATCACTATGAGCAGTACTTC. It codes for CASSVRDNHYEQYF.

CDR3 sequence: CASSLAGGGGREQFF. DNA of the CDR3: TGCGCCAGCAGCTTGGCCGGCGGGGGGGGCCGTGAGCAGTTCTTC. The chain is built from TRBV5-1 and TRBJ2-1; 9 positions agree with TRBD2. V lost 0 bases to trimming and J lost 9 bases; unmatched junction nucleotides: 7. The CDR3 contains 15 residues. CDR1 and CDR2 from the germline V gene are SGHRS and YFSETQ.

The CDR3 coding sequence is TGTGCCTCATCAGCTTCAAGGGGCGGGGAGCTGTTTTTT. Translating it yields CASSASRGGELFF. The chain recombines TRBV19 with TRBJ2-2; tentative D call: TRBD1 (5 bases). This CDR3 is 13 amino acids long. Germline CDR1 LNHDA, CDR2 SQIVND (reference sequence). V lost 11 bases to trimming and J lost 7 bases, with 17 bases between them. Together with reference TRBV19 and TRBJ2-2, the CDR3 gives the full variable domain: DGGITQSPKYLFRKEGQNVTLSCEQNLNHDAMYWYRQDPGQGLRLIYYSQIVNDFQKGDIAEGYSVSREKKESFPLTVTSAQKNPTAFYLCASSASRGGELFFGEGSRLTVL.

The gene calls are TRBV10-3 and TRBJ2-3; 10 nucleotides align to TRBD1. With 6 bases clipped from V and 4 bases from J, the junction kept 4 bases outside the gene matches. From germline, CDR1 is ENHRY and CDR2 SYGVKD. The CDR3 loop spans 14 amino acids. The DNA for the CDR3 is TGTGCCATCAGAGCAGGGACAGGGGCAGATACGCAGTATTTT. Protein product: CAIRAGTGADTQYF.

The chain combines TRBV2 with TRBJ2-7, with D perhaps TRBD2 (6 bases). The length of the CDR3 is 13 residues. V was trimmed by 10 bases and J by 1 base, leaving 14 bases between them. Germline assignment: CDR1 SNHLY and CDR2 FYNNEI. The CDR3 sequence: CATRLGGSYEQYF. The DNA for the CDR3 is TGTGCCACACGATTGGGGGGATCCTACGAGCAGTACTTC. Looking up the rest from reference TRBV2 and TRBJ2-7 gives the full variable domain: EPEVTQTPSHQVTQMGQEVILRCVPISNHLYFYWYRQILGQKVEFLVSFYNNEISEKSEIFDDQFSVERPDGSNFTLKIRSTKLEDSAMYFCATRLGGSYEQYFGPGTRLTVT.

The chain carries TRBV6-6 and TRBJ2-3; a possible D gene is TRBD1 (6 bases). The CDR3 loop spans 16 amino acids. From germline, CDR1 is MNHNY and CDR2 SVGAGI (reference sequence). Between the trimmed V and J ends, which lost 4 bases and 6 bases, there was a span of 20 bases. The CDR3, as DNA: TGTGCCAGCAGTTCGGGGCAGGGGATTCTCGGGGATACGCAGTATTTT. It codes for CASSSGQGILGDTQYF.

V usage is TRBV2 and J usage is TRBJ1-6; 7 positions match TRBD1. The germline CDR1 and CDR2 sequences are SNHLY and FYNNEI. Trimming removed 6 bases from V and 11 bases from J; junction bases left unmatched: 13. The CDR3 runs to 15 residues. CDR3 sequence reads: CASRATGVAETPLHF. CDR3 coding DNA: TGTGCCAGCAGGGCAACAGGGGTTGCAGAAACACCCCTCCACTTT.

V and J are TRBV7-6 and TRBJ1-3, with D unresolved. This CDR3 is 15 amino acids long. The V and J ends lost 3 bases and 1 base respectively, with 10 bases between them. The V gene's germline CDR1 is SGHVS and CDR2 FNYEAQ. This CDR3 reads CASSFYSDSGNTIYF. For the CDR3, the DNA is TGTGCCAGCAGCTTTTACTCTGATTCTGGAAACACCATATATTTT.

This clone was counted a few times. The chain's CDR3 is CASSPRVGNTEAFF. CDR3 nucleotide sequence: TGTGCCAGCTCACCCCGGGTGGGGAACACTGAAGCTTTCTTT. The chain recombines TRBV18 with TRBJ1-1; D gene ambiguous. The germline V and J ends were trimmed by 3 bases and 1 base, with 9 bases remaining between them. Germline loops: CDR1 KGHSH, CDR2 LQKENI. CDR3 size: 14 residues.

The chain links TRBV5-1 to TRBJ2-6; D gene uncertain. Per germline, CDR1 SGHRS and CDR2 YFSETQ. The CDR3 length is 14 residues. The V gene lost 4 bases and the J gene lost 4 bases, with 9 bases spanning the gap. The CDR3 region is CASSPGGGANVLTF. CDR3 nucleotide sequence: TGCGCCAGCAGCCCAGGTGGGGGGGCCAACGTCCTGACTTTC.

This sequence joins TRBV4-3 and TRBJ2-3; 13 positions agree with TRBD2. The CDR3 length is 17 residues. Trimming took 0 bases from V and 4 from J; bases not matched to a gene: 4. The germline V gene encodes CDR1 LGHNA and CDR2 YSLEER. The CDR3 reads CASSQELLAGGADTQYF. The CDR3 nucleotides are TGCGCCAGCAGCCAAGAACTACTAGCGGGAGGGGCAGATACGCAGTATTTT.

This clone showed up just once. This sequence joins TRBV2 and TRBJ1-2; tentatively, D is TRBD1 (6 bases). CDR1 is SNHLY and CDR2 is FYNNEI in the germline V gene. The CDR3 has 16 residues. With 0 bases removed from V and 3 bases from J, the gap between germline ends came to 14 bases. The CDR3 here is CASSEALQGLDYGYTF. The DNA of the CDR3 is TGTGCCAGCAGTGAAGCGCTACAGGGCCTTGACTATGGCTACACCTTC.

The rearrangement uses TRBV7-3 and TRBJ2-7; TRBD2 might be the D (6 bases). The germline gives CDR1 SGHTA, CDR2 FQGTGA. This CDR3 region has 15 residues. V gave up 0 bases and J gave up 5 bases, with 14 bases separating them. The CDR3 reads CASSLTKGRRDEQYF. In nucleotides, the CDR3 is TGTGCCAGCAGCTTAACAAAAGGCCGGAGGGACGAGCAGTACTTC.

V is TRBV7-3 and J is TRBJ2-2, with TRBD1 identical over 8 bases. The germline CDR1 and CDR2 sequences are SGHTA and FQGTGA. Trimming cost V 5 bases and J 5 bases; bases outside gene matches: 7. The CDR3 length is 15 residues. CDR3 region: CASSVAGGHTGELFF. The CDR3 coding sequence is TGTGCCAGCAGCGTCGCAGGGGGCCATACCGGGGAGCTGTTTTTT.